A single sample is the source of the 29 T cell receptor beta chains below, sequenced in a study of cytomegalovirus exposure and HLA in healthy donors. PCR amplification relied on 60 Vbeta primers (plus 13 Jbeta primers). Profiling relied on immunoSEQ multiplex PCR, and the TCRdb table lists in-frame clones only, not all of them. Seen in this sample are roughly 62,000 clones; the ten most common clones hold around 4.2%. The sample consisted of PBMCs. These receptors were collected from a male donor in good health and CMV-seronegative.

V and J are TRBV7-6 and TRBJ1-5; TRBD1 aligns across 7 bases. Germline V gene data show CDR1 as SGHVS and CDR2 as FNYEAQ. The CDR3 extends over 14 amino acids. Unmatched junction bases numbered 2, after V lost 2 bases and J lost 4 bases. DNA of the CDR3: TGTGCCAGCAGCTTACGACAGGGTAATCAGCCCCAGCATTTT. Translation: CASSLRQGNQPQHF. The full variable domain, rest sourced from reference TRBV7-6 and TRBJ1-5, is GAGVSQSPRYKVTKRGQDVALRCDPISGHVSLYWYRQALGQGPEFLTYFNYEAQQDKSGLPNDRFSAERPEGSISTLTIQRTEQRDSAMYRCASSLRQGNQPQHFGDGTRLSIL.

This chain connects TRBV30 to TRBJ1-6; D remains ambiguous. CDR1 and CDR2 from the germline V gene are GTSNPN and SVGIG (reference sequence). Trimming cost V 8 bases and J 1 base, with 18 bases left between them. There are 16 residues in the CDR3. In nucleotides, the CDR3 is TGTGCCGGTCTAAGGTCCCCGGGGTCCTATAATTCACCCCTCCACTTT. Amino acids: CAGLRSPGSYNSPLHF.

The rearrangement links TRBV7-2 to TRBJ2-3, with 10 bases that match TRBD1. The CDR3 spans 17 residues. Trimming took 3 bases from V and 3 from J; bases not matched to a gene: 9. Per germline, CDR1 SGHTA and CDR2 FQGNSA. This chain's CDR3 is CASSLGFRTGGTDTQYF. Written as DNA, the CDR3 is TGTGCCAGCAGCTTGGGTTTTCGGACAGGGGGAACAGATACGCAGTATTTT.

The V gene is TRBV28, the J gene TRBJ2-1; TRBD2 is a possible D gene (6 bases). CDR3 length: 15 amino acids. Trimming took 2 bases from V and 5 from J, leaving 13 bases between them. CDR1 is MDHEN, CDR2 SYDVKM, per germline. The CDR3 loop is CASSLRLVSDNEQFF. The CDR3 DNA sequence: TGTGCCAGCAGTTTAAGACTAGTATCCGACAATGAGCAGTTCTTC.

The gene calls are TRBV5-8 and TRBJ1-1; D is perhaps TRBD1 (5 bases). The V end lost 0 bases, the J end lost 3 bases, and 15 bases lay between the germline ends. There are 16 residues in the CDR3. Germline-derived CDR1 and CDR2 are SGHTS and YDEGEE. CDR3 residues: CASSLEAWKGDTEAFF. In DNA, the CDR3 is TGTGCCAGCAGCTTGGAAGCTTGGAAAGGGGACACTGAAGCTTTCTTT.

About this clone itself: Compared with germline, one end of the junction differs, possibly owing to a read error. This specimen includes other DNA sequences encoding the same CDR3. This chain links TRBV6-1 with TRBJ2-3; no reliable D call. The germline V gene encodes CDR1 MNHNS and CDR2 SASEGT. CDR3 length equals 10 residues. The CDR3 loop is CASSLVAQYF. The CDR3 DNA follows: TGTGCAAGCAGCCTAGTTGCGCAGTATTTT.

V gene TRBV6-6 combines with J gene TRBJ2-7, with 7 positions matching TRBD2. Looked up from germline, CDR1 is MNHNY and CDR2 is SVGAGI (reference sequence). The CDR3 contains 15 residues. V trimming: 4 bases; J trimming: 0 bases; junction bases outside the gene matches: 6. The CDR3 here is CASSSGTTFSYEQYF. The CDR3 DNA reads TGTGCCAGCAGTTCCGGGACTACATTCTCCTACGAGCAGTACTTC.

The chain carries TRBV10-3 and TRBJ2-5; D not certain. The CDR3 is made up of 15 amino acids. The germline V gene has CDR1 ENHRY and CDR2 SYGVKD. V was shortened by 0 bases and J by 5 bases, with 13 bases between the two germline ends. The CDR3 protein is CAISESMVQSETQYF. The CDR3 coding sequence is TGTGCCATCAGTGAGTCCATGGTCCAGTCGGAGACCCAGTACTTC.

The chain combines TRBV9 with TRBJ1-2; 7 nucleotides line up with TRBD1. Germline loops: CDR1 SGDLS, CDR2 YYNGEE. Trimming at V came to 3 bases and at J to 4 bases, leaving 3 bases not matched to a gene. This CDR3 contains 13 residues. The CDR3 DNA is TGTGCCAGCAGCGCGGGACAGCCCTATGGCTACACCTTC. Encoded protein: CASSAGQPYGYTF.

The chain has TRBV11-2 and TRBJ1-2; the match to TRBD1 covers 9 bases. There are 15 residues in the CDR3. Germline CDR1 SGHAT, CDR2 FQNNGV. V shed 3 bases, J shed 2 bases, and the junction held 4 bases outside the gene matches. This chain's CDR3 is CASSLTGGGNYGYTF. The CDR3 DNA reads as TGTGCCAGCAGCTTGACAGGGGGTGGAAACTATGGCTACACCTTC. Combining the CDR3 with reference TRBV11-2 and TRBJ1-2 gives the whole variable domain EAGVAQSPRYKIIEKRQSVAFWCNPISGHATLYWYQQILGQGPKLLIQFQNNGVVDDSQLPKDRFSAERLKGVDSTLKIQPAKLEDSAVYLCASSLTGGGNYGYTFGSGTRLTVV.

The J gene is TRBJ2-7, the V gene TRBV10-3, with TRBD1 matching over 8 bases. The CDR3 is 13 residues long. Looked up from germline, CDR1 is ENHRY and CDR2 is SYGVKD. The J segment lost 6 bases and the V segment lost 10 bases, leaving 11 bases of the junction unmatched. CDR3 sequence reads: CATWTGPSGEQYF. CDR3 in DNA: TGTGCCACCTGGACAGGGCCCTCCGGCGAGCAGTACTTC.

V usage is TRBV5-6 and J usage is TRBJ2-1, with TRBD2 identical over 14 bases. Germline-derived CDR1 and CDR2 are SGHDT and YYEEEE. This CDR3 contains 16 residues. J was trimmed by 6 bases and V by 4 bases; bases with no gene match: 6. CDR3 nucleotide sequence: TGTGCCAGCAGCCGGGGACTAGCGGGGGTTAGCAATGAGCAGTTCTTC. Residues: CASSRGLAGVSNEQFF. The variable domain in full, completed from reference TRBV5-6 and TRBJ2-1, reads DAGVTQSPTHLIKTRGQQVTLRCSPKSGHDTVSWYQQALGQGPQFIFQYYEEEERQRGNFPDRFSGHQFPNYSSELNVNALLLGDSALYLCASSRGLAGVSNEQFFGPGTRLTVL.

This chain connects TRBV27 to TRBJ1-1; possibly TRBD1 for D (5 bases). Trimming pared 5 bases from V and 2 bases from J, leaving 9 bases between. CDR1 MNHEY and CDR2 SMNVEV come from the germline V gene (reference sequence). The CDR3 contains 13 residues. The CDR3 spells CASSLGPNTEAFF. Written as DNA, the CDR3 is TGTGCCAGCAGTCTGGGGCCCAACACTGAAGCTTTCTTT.

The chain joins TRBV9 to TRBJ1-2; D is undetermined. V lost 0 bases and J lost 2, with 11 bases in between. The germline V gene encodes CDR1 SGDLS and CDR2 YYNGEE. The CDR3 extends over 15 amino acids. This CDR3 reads CASSVVVKRNYGYTF. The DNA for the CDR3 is TGTGCCAGCAGCGTAGTGGTTAAGCGAAACTATGGCTACACCTTC.

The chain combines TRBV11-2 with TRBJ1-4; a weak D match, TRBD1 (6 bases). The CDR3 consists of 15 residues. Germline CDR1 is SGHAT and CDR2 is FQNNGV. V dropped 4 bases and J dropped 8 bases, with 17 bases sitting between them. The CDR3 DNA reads TGTGCCAGCAGCTCCCACAGGGCTCAAAGAGAAAAACTGTTTTTT. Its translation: CASSSHRAQREKLFF.

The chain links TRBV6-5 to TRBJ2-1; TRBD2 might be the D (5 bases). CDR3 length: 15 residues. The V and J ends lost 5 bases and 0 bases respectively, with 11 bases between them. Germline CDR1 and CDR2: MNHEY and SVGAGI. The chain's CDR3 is CASSTEGSSYNEQFF. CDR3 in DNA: TGTGCCAGCAGTACCGAAGGGAGCTCCTACAATGAGCAGTTCTTC.

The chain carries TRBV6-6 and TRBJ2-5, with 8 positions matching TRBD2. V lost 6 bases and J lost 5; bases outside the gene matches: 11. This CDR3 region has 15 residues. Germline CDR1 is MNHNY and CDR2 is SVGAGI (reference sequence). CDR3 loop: CASSVGLDLVETQYF. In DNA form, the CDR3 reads TGTGCCAGCAGCGTGGGACTAGACTTGGTTGAGACCCAGTACTTC.

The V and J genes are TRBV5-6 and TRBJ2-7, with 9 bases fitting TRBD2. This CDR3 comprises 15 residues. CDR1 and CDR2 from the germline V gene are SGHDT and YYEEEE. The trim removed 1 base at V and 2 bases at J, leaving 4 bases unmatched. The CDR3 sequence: CASSLMTSGPYEQYF. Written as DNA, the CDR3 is TGTGCCAGCAGCTTGATGACTAGCGGTCCCTACGAGCAGTACTTC.

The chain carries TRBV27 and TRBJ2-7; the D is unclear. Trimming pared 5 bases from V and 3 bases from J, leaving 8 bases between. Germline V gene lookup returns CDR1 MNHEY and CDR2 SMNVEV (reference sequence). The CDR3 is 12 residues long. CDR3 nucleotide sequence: TGTGCCAGCAGTCCCCTCGGCTACGAGCAGTACTTC. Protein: CASSPLGYEQYF.

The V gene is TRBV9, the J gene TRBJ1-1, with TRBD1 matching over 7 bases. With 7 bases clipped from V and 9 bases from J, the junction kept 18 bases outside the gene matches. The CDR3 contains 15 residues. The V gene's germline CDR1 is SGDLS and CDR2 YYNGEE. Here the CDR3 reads CASVGEGQGELKAFF. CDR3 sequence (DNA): TGTGCCAGCGTGGGGGAAGGGCAGGGGGAATTAAAAGCTTTCTTT. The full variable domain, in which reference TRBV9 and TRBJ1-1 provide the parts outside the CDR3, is DSGVTQTPKHLITATGQRVTLRCSPRSGDLSVYWYQQSLDQGLQFLIQYYNGEERAKGNILERFSAQQFPDLHSELNLSSLELGDSALYFCASVGEGQGELKAFFGQGTRLTVV.

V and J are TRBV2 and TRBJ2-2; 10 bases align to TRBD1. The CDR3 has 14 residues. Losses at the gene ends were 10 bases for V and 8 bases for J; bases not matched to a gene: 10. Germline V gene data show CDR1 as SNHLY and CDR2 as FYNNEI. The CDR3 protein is CATKRDRGVGELFF. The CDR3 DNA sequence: TGTGCCACGAAGCGGGACAGGGGAGTTGGGGAGCTGTTTTTT. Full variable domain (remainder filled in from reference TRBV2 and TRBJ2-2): EPEVTQTPSHQVTQMGQEVILRCVPISNHLYFYWYRQILGQKVEFLVSFYNNEISEKSEIFDDQFSVERPDGSNFTLKIRSTKLEDSAMYFCATKRDRGVGELFFGEGSRLTVL.

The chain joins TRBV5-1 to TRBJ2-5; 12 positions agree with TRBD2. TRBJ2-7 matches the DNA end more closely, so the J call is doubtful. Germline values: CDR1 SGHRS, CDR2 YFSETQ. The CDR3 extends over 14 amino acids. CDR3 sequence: CASSSGTSGYEQYF. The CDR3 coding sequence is TGCGCCAGCAGCTCAGGGACTAGCGGGTACGAGCAGTACTTC.

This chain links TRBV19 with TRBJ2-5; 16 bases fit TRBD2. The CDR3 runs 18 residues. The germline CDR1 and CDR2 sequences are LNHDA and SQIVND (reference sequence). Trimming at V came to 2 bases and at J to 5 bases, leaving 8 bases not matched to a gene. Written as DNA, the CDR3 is TGTGCCAGTAGTATATTCGGGACTAGCGGGGGGGCATATGAGACCCAGTACTTC. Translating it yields CASSIFGTSGGAYETQYF.

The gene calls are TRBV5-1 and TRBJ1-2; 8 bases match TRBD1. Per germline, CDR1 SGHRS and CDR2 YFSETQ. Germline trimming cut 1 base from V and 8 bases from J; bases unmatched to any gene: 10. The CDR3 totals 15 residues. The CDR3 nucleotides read TGCGCCAGCAGCTTGTTGGCCGGGACAGGAAGCGGCTACACCTTC. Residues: CASSLLAGTGSGYTF.

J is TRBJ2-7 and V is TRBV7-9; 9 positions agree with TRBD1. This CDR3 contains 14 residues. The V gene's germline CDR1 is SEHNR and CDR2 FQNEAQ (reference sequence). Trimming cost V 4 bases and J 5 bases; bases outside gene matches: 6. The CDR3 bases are TGTGCCAGCAGCTCGATAGGACAGGGGAACGAGCAGTACTTC. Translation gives CASSSIGQGNEQYF.

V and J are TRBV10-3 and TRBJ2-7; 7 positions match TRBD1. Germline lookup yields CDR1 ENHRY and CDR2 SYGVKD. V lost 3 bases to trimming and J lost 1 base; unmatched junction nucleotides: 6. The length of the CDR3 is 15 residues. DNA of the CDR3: TGTGCCATCAGTGACCCGGGACAGTCTTCCTACGAGCAGTACTTC. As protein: CAISDPGQSSYEQYF.

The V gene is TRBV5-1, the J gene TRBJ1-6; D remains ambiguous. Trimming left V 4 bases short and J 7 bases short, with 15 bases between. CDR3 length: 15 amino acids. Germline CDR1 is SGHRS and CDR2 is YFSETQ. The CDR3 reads CASSITGKGNSPLHF. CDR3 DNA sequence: TGCGCCAGCAGCATTACCGGGAAAGGGAATTCACCCCTCCACTTT. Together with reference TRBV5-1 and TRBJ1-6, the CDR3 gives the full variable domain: KAGVTQTPRYLIKTRGQQVTLSCSPISGHRSVSWYQQTPGQGLQFLFEYFSETQRNKGNFPGRFSGRQFSNSRSEMNVSTLELGDSALYLCASSITGKGNSPLHFGNGTRLTVT.

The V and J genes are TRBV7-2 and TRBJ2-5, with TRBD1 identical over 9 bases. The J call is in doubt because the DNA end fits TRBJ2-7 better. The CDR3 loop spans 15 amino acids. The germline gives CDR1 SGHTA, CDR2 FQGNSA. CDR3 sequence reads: CASSRNRGHSYEQYF. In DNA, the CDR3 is TGTGCCAGCAGTCGGAACAGGGGGCACTCCTACGAGCAGTACTTC.

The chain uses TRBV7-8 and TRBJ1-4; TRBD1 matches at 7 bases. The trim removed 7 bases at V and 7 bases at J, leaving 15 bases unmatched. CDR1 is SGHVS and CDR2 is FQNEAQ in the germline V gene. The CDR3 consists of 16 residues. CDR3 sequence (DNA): TGTGCCAGCAAACGGGAGGGGGCGCTGAGTAGTGAAAAACTGTTTTTT. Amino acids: CASKREGALSSEKLFF.